These 12 T cell receptor beta chains were sequenced from one sample in a study of T cell responses to AZD1222 COVID-19 vaccine. The protocol was immunoSEQ multiplex PCR, while the TCRdb copy is restricted to in-frame clones and leaves out a portion. The sample shows about 180,000 clones, around nine tenths of them seen only once. Sequenced here: peripheral blood, sampled 28 days after the second AZD1222 dose. The receptors derive from an adult who received the AZD1222 COVID-19 vaccine.

This clone was seen a single time. V gene TRBV5-1 combines with J gene TRBJ2-7; no clear D. V shed 0 bases and J shed 2 bases, with 9 bases lying between them. CDR1 SGHRS and CDR2 YFSETQ come from the germline V gene. The CDR3 covers 14 residues. The CDR3 protein is CASSLEGDTYEQYF. Written as DNA, the CDR3 is TGCGCCAGCAGCTTGGAAGGCGATACCTACGAGCAGTACTTC.

V is TRBV11-2 and J is TRBJ1-2; tentative D call: TRBD1 (5 bases). The CDR3 loop spans 15 amino acids. Germline V gene lookup returns CDR1 SGHAT and CDR2 FQNNGV. V was pared by 0 bases and J by 3 bases, with 11 bases between. The CDR3 coding sequence is TGTGCCAGCAGCTTAGATTGGTCAGGGTACTATGGCTACACCTTC. This codes for CASSLDWSGYYGYTF.

This chain joins TRBV7-2 and TRBJ1-5, with 8 nucleotides matching TRBD1. The CDR3 totals 14 residues. CDR1 and CDR2 (germline): SGHTA, FQGNSA. V shed 4 bases, J shed 2 bases, and the junction held 1 base outside the gene matches. The CDR3 nucleotides read TGTGCCAGCAGCTGGACAGGGCGCAATCAGCCCCAGCATTTT. This codes for CASSWTGRNQPQHF.

This clone was recorded only once. This chain uses TRBV5-4 with TRBJ1-1, with unresolved D. This CDR3 has 15 amino acids. Germline V CDR1 and CDR2: SGHNT, YYREEE (reference sequence). V was shortened by 5 bases and J by 0 bases, with 14 bases between the two germline ends. The CDR3: CASRREGQMNTEAFF. The CDR3 DNA sequence: TGTGCCAGCAGAAGGGAGGGCCAAATGAACACTGAAGCTTTCTTT.

The chain has TRBV7-8 and TRBJ2-5; 7 nucleotides line up with TRBD1. This CDR3 has 14 amino acids. Germline V CDR1 and CDR2: SGHVS, FQNEAQ. The V segment lost 6 bases and the J segment 1 base; nucleotides outside the gene matches: 5. CDR3 residues: CASRTWTGQETQYF. The DNA for the CDR3 is TGTGCCAGCAGAACCTGGACAGGCCAAGAGACCCAGTACTTC.

This clone was observed once. V gene TRBV7-3 combines with J gene TRBJ1-3, with D tentatively TRBD1 (5 bases). Trimming pared 0 bases from V and 2 bases from J, leaving 11 bases between. Germline assignment: CDR1 SGHTA and CDR2 FQGTGA. The CDR3 consists of 16 residues. CDR3 sequence reads: CASSLTPGPAGNTIYF. The DNA of the CDR3 is TGTGCCAGCAGCTTAACGCCAGGGCCGGCTGGAAACACCATATATTTT.

This chain joins TRBV25-1 and TRBJ1-2; D not resolved. Germline V gives CDR1 MGHDK, CDR2 SYGVNS. V lost 7 bases to trimming and J lost 8 bases, with 20 bases between them. This CDR3 contains 14 residues. CDR3 in amino acids: CASTPREGTDGYTF. CDR3 in DNA: TGTGCCAGCACCCCCCGGGAGGGAACGGACGGCTACACCTTC.

This clone was detected only once. The rearrangement uses TRBV20-1 and TRBJ1-3, with unresolved D. Deletions cut 3 bases from V and 4 bases from J, with 4 bases between. The germline V gene has CDR1 DFQATT and CDR2 SNEGSKA (reference sequence). The CDR3 loop spans 11 amino acids. This CDR3 is CSASPGNTIYF. As DNA, the CDR3 is TGCAGTGCTAGTCCGGGAAACACCATATATTTT.

The V call is TRBV18, the J call TRBJ1-1; D is possibly TRBD1 (6 bases). CDR1 and CDR2 (germline): KGHSH, LQKENI. The CDR3 runs 13 residues. The V end was cut by 6 bases, the J end by 5 bases, with 13 bases between. The CDR3 sequence: CASSRIQGTEAFF. CDR3 bases: TGTGCCAGCTCTCGGATTCAGGGGACTGAAGCTTTCTTT.

This clone was recorded a few times. V and J are TRBV28 and TRBJ1-2; D possibly corresponds to TRBD1 (5 bases). This CDR3 spans 13 amino acids. The V and J ends lost 6 bases and 0 bases respectively, with 8 bases between them. Per the germline V gene, CDR1 is MDHEN and CDR2 is SYDVKM. The CDR3: CASRETANYGYTF. The DNA for the CDR3 is TGTGCCAGCAGGGAGACAGCTAACTATGGCTACACCTTC.

The chain is built from TRBV12-5 and TRBJ1-5; no firm D call. This CDR3 has 15 residues. The germline gives CDR1 LGHNT, CDR2 FRNRAP. V was pared by 2 bases and J by 0 bases, with 8 bases between. The CDR3 bases are TGTGCTAGTGGTTTGTTGCCGGATAGCAATCAGCCCCAGCATTTT. It translates to CASGLLPDSNQPQHF.

This clone has only one observation. This CDR3 is CASSQPPGAGETQYF. The CDR3 nucleotides read TGTGCCAGCAGCCAACCGCCAGGGGCCGGGGAGACCCAGTACTTC. V usage is TRBV4-2 and J usage is TRBJ2-5; D perhaps matches TRBD1 (6 bases). The CDR3 spans 15 residues. Trimming took off 2 bases at V and 5 bases at J, with 15 bases between the two ends. Looked up from germline, CDR1 is LGHNA and CDR2 is YNFKEQ.